Listed below are T cell receptor beta chains from one sample, sequenced in a study of CD8 T cells in ankylosing spondylitis. TCRdb re-called the 5' RACE reads through MiXCR, storing one row per CDR3 protein. Among under 400,000 distinct CDR3 sequences listed, roughly 11% were seen once. Sequenced: blood, either unsorted or a sorted T cell fraction (not recorded which). The source of these receptors is a female donor with ankylosing spondylitis or in good health (not recorded which). Both conserved end residues are part of each CDR3. D genes are given only for firm matches. Only some rows state a clone size, as once, few, many or a class for expanded clones.

D	V	size	J	CDR3	DNA
NA	TRBV5-6	many	TRBJ2-5	CASSLTGYQETQYF	TGTGCCAGCAGCTTAACGGGGTACCAAGAGACCCAGTACTTC
NA	TRBV6-5	NA	TRBJ2-7	CASSCRPSLPYEQYF	TGTGCCAGCAGTTGTCGCCCAAGTCTCCCCTACGAGCAGTACTTC
TRBD2	TRBV29-1	many	TRBJ2-2	CSGLGLDSGELFF	TGCAGCGGACTCGGACTAGATTCCGGGGAGCTGTTTTTT
TRBD2	TRBV10-2	many	TRBJ2-3	CASNPGGEDTQYF	TGCGCCAGCAATCCCGGGGGGGAAGATACGCAGTATTTT
NA	TRBV7-2	NA	TRBJ2-7	CASSLVRDSYEQYF	TGTGCCAGCAGCTTAGTAAGGGACTCCTACGAGCAGTACTTC
NA	TRBV6-2/TRBV6-3	few	TRBJ2-2	CASSVVRGKNTGELFF	TGTGCCAGTTCGGTCGTCAGGGGAAAGAACACCGGGGAGCTGTTTTTT
TRBD2	TRBV12-3/TRBV12-4	many	TRBJ2-5	CASRPTFGGDEETQYF	TGTGCCAGCAGACCCACTTTTGGGGGGGATGAAGAGACCCAGTACTTC
NA	TRBV7-2	NA	TRBJ2-3	CASSLVGVVAGADTQYF	TGTGCCAGCAGCTTAGTGGGGGTCGTGGCAGGGGCAGATACGCAGTATTTT
NA	TRBV6-1	many	TRBJ2-3	CASSTGSRIDTQYF	TGTGCCAGCAGTACCGGGTCTCGTATCGATACGCAGTATTTT
TRBD2	TRBV12-3/TRBV12-4	NA	TRBJ2-1	CASVLAGGHEQFF	TGTGCCAGCGTCCTAGCGGGAGGGCACGAGCAGTTCTTC
NA	TRBV3-1	NA	TRBJ2-7	CASSSGEAQYF	TGTGCCAGCAGTTCAGGGGAGGCGCAGTACTTC
TRBD2	TRBV28	few	TRBJ2-5	CASSTRLAGGKETQYF	TGTGCCAGCAGTACCCGACTAGCGGGAGGGAAAGAGACCCAGTACTTC
NA	TRBV5-1	many	TRBJ2-1	CASSLKYNEQFF	TGCGCCAGCAGCCTCAAATACAATGAGCAGTTCTTC
NA	TRBV20-1	NA	TRBJ2-7	CSAFTGLSYEQYF	TGCAGTGCTTTTACAGGCCTCTCCTACGAGCAGTACTTC
NA	TRBV6-2/TRBV6-3	many	TRBJ2-2	CASSYFGSGELFF	TGTGCCAGCAGTTACTTCGGCTCCGGGGAGCTGTTTTTT
TRBD1	TRBV20-1	many	TRBJ2-1	CSARVSGTGHNEQFF	TGCAGTGCTAGAGTCTCCGGGACAGGTCACAATGAGCAGTTCTTC
NA	TRBV5-1	NA	TRBJ2-3	CASRLESSTDTQYF	TGCGCCAGCCGGCTAGAGTCCAGCACAGATACGCAGTATTTT
TRBD1	TRBV20-1	many	TRBJ2-1	CSAREGQGIWNEQFF	TGCAGTGCTAGGGAGGGACAGGGTATCTGGAATGAGCAGTTCTTC
NA	TRBV28	many	TRBJ2-2	CASIRSLDTLGLANTGELFF	TGTGCCAGCATCCGAAGTCTGGACACGCTAGGGCTAGCGAACACCGGGGAGCTGTTTTTT
TRBD2	TRBV20-1	few	TRBJ2-2	CCARDPTSGGANTGELFF	TGCTGTGCTAGAGATCCGACTAGCGGGGGGGCGAACACCGGGGAGCTGTTTTTT
NA	TRBV7-7	many	TRBJ2-7	CASSLRQETYEQYF	TGTGCTAGCAGCTTACGACAGGAAACCTACGAGCAGTACTTC
TRBD2	TRBV20-1	few	TRBJ2-5	CSALGLAEGETQYF	TGCAGTGCGCTGGGACTAGCGGAGGGAGAGACCCAGTACTTC
NA	TRBV5-1	many	TRBJ1-2	CASSPLGLKVDYGYTF	TGCGCCAGCAGCCCTCTGGGCTTAAAGGTGGACTATGGCTACACCTTC